These 7 T cell receptor beta chains came from one sample sequenced in a study of blood T cells in healthy people across ages. The second PCR ran roughly 7 to 12 cycles with a sample-barcoded 5' primer and J-beta primers. Each CDR3 protein is one row after TCRdb ran MiXCR on the 5' RACE reads. The repertoire holds about a million distinct CDR3 sequences, with more than 30% as singletons. The sample taken for sequencing was blood. Source of these receptors: a man younger than 35 in good health.

This sequence joins TRBV28 and TRBJ2-2; possible D gene TRBD1, 5 bases. The CDR3 is 12 amino acids. V was pared by 11 bases and J by 3 bases, with 10 bases between. The germline CDR1 and CDR2 sequences are MDHEN and SYDVKM. The CDR3 reads CAGQGDTGELFF. CDR3 DNA: TGTGCCGGACAAGGTGACACCGGGGAGCTGTTTTTT.

This chain links TRBV12-3 or TRBV12-4 with TRBJ2-3; 11 bases match TRBD2. CDR3 length: 17 amino acids. V lost 1 base to trimming and J lost 8 bases; unmatched junction nucleotides: 11. CDR3: CASSLVVSGTSGGTQYF. The CDR3 DNA follows: TGTGCCAGCAGTTTAGTGGTGTCAGGGACTAGCGGCGGTACGCAGTATTTT.

The rearrangement uses TRBV20-1 and TRBJ1-1; 7 bases fit TRBD1. CDR1 is DFQATT, CDR2 SNEGSKA, per germline (reference sequence). V was pared by 5 bases and J by 0 bases, with 3 bases of the junction left unmatched. The CDR3 totals 13 residues. CDR3 loop: CSASGQVNTEAFF. The DNA for the CDR3 is TGCAGTGCTTCTGGACAGGTGAACACTGAAGCTTTCTTT.

The table lists this clonotype with a few counts. The CDR3 loop reads CASSPERGFYEQYF. The CDR3 bases are TGTGCCAGCAGCCCCGAAAGGGGGTTCTACGAGCAGTACTTC. The rearrangement links TRBV12-3 or TRBV12-4 to TRBJ2-7; tentative D call: TRBD1 (6 bases). The V gene lost 6 bases and the J gene lost 3 bases, with 15 bases spanning the gap. This CDR3 spans 14 amino acids.

This clonotype was recorded a few times. V is TRBV12-3 or TRBV12-4 and J is TRBJ2-5; 14 bases line up with TRBD2. There are 16 residues in the CDR3. V shed 5 bases and J 3 bases; nucleotides not matched to a gene: 5. This CDR3 reads CASSAATSGGEETQYF. CDR3 coding DNA: TGTGCCAGCAGTGCAGCGACTAGCGGGGGGGAAGAGACCCAGTACTTC.

The chain is built from TRBV5-1 and TRBJ2-3; no reliable D call. CDR3 length: 13 amino acids. V was shortened by 4 bases and J by 4 bases, with 10 bases between the two germline ends. Germline V CDR1 and CDR2: SGHRS, YFSETQ. DNA of the CDR3: TGCGCCAGCAGCCTAAAAGCTTCAGATACGCAGTATTTT. Translation gives CASSLKASDTQYF.

This chain joins TRBV3-1 and TRBJ1-1, with D possibly TRBD1 on 6 matching bases. CDR3 length equals 14 residues. Germline CDR1 is LGHDT and CDR2 is YNNKEL (reference sequence). Trimming took 4 bases from V and 9 from J, leaving 18 bases between them. The CDR3 coding sequence is TGTGCCAGCAGCCCCACTCTGGGGGGGACAAAAGCTTTCTTT. Protein product: CASSPTLGGTKAFF.